This T cell receptor (beta chain) is drawn from a study of cytomegalovirus exposure and HLA in healthy donors. This CDR3 comprises 15 residues. V was clipped by 4 bases and J by 2 bases; unmatched bases: 7. The germline CDR1 and CDR2 sequences are MNHEY and SVGAGI. The table came from immunoSEQ multiplex PCR; TCRdb's copy has only in-frame clones and leaves some out. The data hold about 130,000 clones, with 80% to 90% observed a single time. The sequence came from a woman aged 18-30 years in good health and CMV-seropositive. This chain joins TRBV6-5 and TRBJ1-2; TRBD1 matches at 7 bases. Sequencing used PBMCs. The CDR3 DNA follows: TGTGCCAGCAGTTGGGCCGGGACAGCCAACTATGGCTACACCTTC. Its translation: CASSWAGTANYGYTF.